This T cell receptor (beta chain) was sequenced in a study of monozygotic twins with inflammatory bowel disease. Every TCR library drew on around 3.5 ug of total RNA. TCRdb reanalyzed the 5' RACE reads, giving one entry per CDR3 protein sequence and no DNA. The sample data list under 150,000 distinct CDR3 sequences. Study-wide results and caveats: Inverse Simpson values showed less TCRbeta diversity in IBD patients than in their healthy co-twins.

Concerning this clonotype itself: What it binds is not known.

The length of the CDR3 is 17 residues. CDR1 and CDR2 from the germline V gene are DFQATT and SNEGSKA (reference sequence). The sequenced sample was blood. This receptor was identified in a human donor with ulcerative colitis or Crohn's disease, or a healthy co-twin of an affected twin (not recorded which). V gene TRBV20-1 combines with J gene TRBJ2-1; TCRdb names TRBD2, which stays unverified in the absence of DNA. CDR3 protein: CSAPQRGDLLAYNEQFF.